This TCR beta chain was documented in a study of T cells after yellow fever vaccination. Study as a whole: Each low-cell-number fraction was prepared by means of SMART-Seq v4 Ultra Low Input. Study results and caveats: Clonotypes found in both CD4 and CD8 compartments made up a small share. The secondary T-cell response peaked on day 5, not day 15, but was weaker.

The TCR cDNA carried a universal primer site and UMIs from 5'RACE template switching. TCRdb re-analysed the 5' RACE reads in MiXCR, keeping a single row per CDR3 protein. There are 120,000 or so distinct CDR3 sequences in the sample; roughly 15% occur only once, and roughly two fifths lies in the top ten. Germline V gene lookup returns CDR1 MNHEY and CDR2 SVGAGI. Trimming left V 0 bases short and J 6 bases short, with 0 bases between. There are 11 residues in the CDR3. This clonotype showed up many times. Its antigen is as yet unknown. The chain employs TRBV6-5 and TRBJ2-1; no firm D call. The input for sequencing was CD8+ T cells sorted from PBMCs, taken 5 days after the yellow fever booster vaccination. The clonotype comes from a man younger than 30 who received the YFV17D yellow fever vaccine. The CDR3: CASSYSNEQFF. CDR3 sequence (DNA): TGTGCCAGCAGTTACTCCAATGAGCAGTTCTTC.